These T cell receptor beta chains were read from a single sample in a study of beta chain features in type 1 diabetes. This table comes from immunoSEQ multiplex PCR, and its TCRdb copy is limited to in-frame clones, with some not included. This sample has roughly 300,000 clones; 9.3% occur once, and the top ten carry 1%. Sequences were obtained from central memory CD4+ T cells from blood. The receptors come from a man in his thirties or forties with type 1 diabetes. CDR3s include the opening cysteine and the closing phenylalanine or tryptophan.

v_call,cdr3_aa
TRBV9,CASTRGAGADTQYF
TRBV28,CAGASADGYGYTF
TRBV30,CAFGHGTGGTQYF
TRBV13,CASSLRVAGFNNEQFF
TRBV10-3,CAISEENRGNTIYF
TRBV2,CASRPGGINEQYF
TRBV7-9,CASSKSGGAYNEQFF
TRBV7-6,CASSPTPPQGLTPYF
TRBV5-6,CASSGDRGTGELFF
TRBV12-5,CASGLRGDGTDTQYF
TRBV10-3,CAIRATAQETQYF
TRBV20-1,CSASTWETQYF
TRBV29-1,CSGYPDRGTEAFF
TRBV7-2,CASSLGLRQETQYF
TRBV5-6,CASSPAAGAGNQPQHF
TRBV6-5,CASLLGFGRTDTQYF
TRBV19,CASTLSAPNTDTQYF
TRBV7-2,CASSPTGTASYEQYF
TRBV9,CASSVGPSGTEAFF
TRBV10-3,CAISDGTFKNIQYF
TRBV18,CASSQLAGQGRTNEKLFF
TRBV19,CASSIRGSWDSSNQPQHF
TRBV27,CASSYQGNLNYGYTF
TRBV7-9,CASSSDRGPGGYTF
TRBV11-2,CASSSQAGVGEQYF
TRBV7-6,CASSLRTFGGITDTQYF
TRBV6-6,CASSLSRANEQFF
TRBV6-5,CASSYSGFYTF
TRBV9,CASSVGEGSGNTIYF
TRBV6-5,CASINSATNEKLFF
TRBV2,CASKPGQRTGELFF
TRBV28,CASNQMGSPLHF
TRBV5-1,CASNDRGDLEETQYF
TRBV2,CARTSGGEETQYF
TRBV7-2,CAVGPLGGVNQPQHF
TRBV6-5,CASSYSNGQKQYF
TRBV30,CAWSGLAVETQYF
TRBV7-2,CASSLEGVSGNQPQHF
TRBV7-2,CASSLQKVTEAFF
TRBV6-5,CASREGSSLAEQFF
TRBV19,CASSVWGGLVQPQHF
TRBV6-5,CASTKGGRGDTQYF
TRBV7-8,CASQTGALTEAFF
TRBV13,CASSPTGDSYEQYF
TRBV30,CAWSYGLGNEKLFF
TRBV5-1,CASRQGAQNTEAFF
TRBV27,CASSLKVGGGYEQYF
TRBV7-2,CASSLGILSGAQETQYF
TRBV28,CASSLTANTEAFF
TRBV5-6,CASSWGRHNEQFF
TRBV5-6,CASSYETGVWTGELFF
TRBV7-2,CASSSQPQGNVLTF